The 21 T cell receptor beta chains listed next were all sequenced from one sample in a study of CD8+ T cells in alopecia areata. Extracted from the samples, RNA was reverse transcribed into cDNA to serve as the sequencing template. The method was immunoSEQ multiplex PCR; TCRdb's version includes in-frame clones alone and lacks a portion of them. The sample has some 200,000 clones, less than 50% seen once. Stated treatment: oral pan-JAK inhibitor, 5-10 mg twice daily. Sequences were derived from CD4+ T cells sorted from blood, sampled at approximately week 39, from a patient treated with tofacitinib. The receptors originated from a human donor with alopecia areata.

This clone was counted between two and nine times. This chain links TRBV2 with TRBJ1-1; 7 bases align to TRBD1. V lost 9 bases, J lost 4 bases, and 8 bases stayed unmatched. This CDR3 is 13 amino acids long. Looked up from germline, CDR1 is SNHLY and CDR2 is FYNNEI. CDR3 nucleotides: TGTGCCAGTTTCAGGGGGGAGGGCACTGAAGCTTTCTTT. This sequence encodes CASFRGEGTEAFF.

V is TRBV11-2 and J is TRBJ2-1; 9 bases align to TRBD2. The germline gives CDR1 SGHAT, CDR2 FQNNGV. Trimming took 3 bases from V and 7 from J; bases not matched to a gene: 10. The CDR3 is 16 residues long. DNA of the CDR3: TGTGCCAGCAGCTTTACCCGTATAGCGGGAGTAAATGAGCAGTTCTTC. Amino acid sequence: CASSFTRIAGVNEQFF.

The rearrangement joins TRBV10-3 to TRBJ2-7, with D unresolved. V shed 0 bases and J shed 6 bases, with 21 bases lying between them. Per the germline V gene, CDR1 is ENHRY and CDR2 is SYGVKD. The CDR3 sequence is 17 residues long. The chain's CDR3 is CAISESTRAGNRAEQYF. The CDR3 region has the DNA TGTGCCATCAGTGAGTCAACAAGGGCTGGTAATCGCGCCGAGCAGTACTTC.

The table lists this clone with a few counts. The rearrangement links TRBV19 to TRBJ2-1; 15 nucleotides agree with TRBD2. The V gene's germline CDR1 is LNHDA and CDR2 SQIVND (reference sequence). This CDR3 has 15 residues. V dropped 4 bases and J dropped 7; count of bases not matched to a gene: 2. The CDR3 DNA reads as TGTGCCAGTAGTACCGGGACTAGCGGGAGGAATGAGCAGTTCTTC. This encodes CASSTGTSGRNEQFF.

This chain joins TRBV29-1 and TRBJ2-5; the D gene could be TRBD1 or TRBD2 (6 bases each). Germline CDR1 and CDR2: SQVTM and ANQGSEA. The CDR3 is made up of 14 amino acids. V lost 5 bases and J 4 bases, leaving 17 bases between the germline ends. The CDR3 is CSVQYGGRAETQYF. DNA for the CDR3: TGCAGCGTTCAATATGGGGGGCGGGCAGAGACCCAGTACTTC.

J is TRBJ1-5 and V is TRBV19; D unclear. This CDR3 spans 12 amino acids. Per the germline V gene, CDR1 is LNHDA and CDR2 is SQIVND (reference sequence). Between the trimmed V and J ends, which lost 9 bases and 9 bases, there was a span of 15 bases. The CDR3 sequence: CASGPVHPPQHF. CDR3 nucleotide sequence: TGTGCCAGCGGCCCAGTTCATCCGCCCCAGCATTTT. Filled out from reference TRBV19 and TRBJ1-5, the complete variable domain reads DGGITQSPKYLFRKEGQNVTLSCEQNLNHDAMYWYRQDPGQGLRLIYYSQIVNDFQKGDIAEGYSVSREKKESFPLTVTSAQKNPTAFYLCASGPVHPPQHFGDGTRLSIL.

In this sample, this clone turned up a few times. The chain links TRBV7-8 to TRBJ2-5; 7 nucleotides match TRBD1. This CDR3 spans 14 amino acids. Trimming at V came to 5 bases and at J to 2 bases, leaving 5 bases not matched to a gene. Germline assignment: CDR1 SGHVS and CDR2 FQNEAQ. The CDR3 sequence: CASSLPQGQETQYF. CDR3 nucleotide sequence: TGTGCCAGCAGCCTACCACAGGGGCAAGAGACCCAGTACTTC.

This chain links TRBV4-2 with TRBJ2-7; no clear D gene. The CDR3 extends over 15 amino acids. Germline lookup yields CDR1 LGHNA and CDR2 YNFKEQ. With 0 bases removed from V and 3 bases from J, the gap between germline ends came to 12 bases. This CDR3 is CASSQDPGPLYEQYF. As DNA, the CDR3 is TGTGCCAGCAGCCAAGATCCCGGCCCACTCTACGAGCAGTACTTC.

This clone was seen only a few times. The V call is TRBV28, the J call TRBJ2-3, with D uncertain. The ends were cut back, 10 bases at V and 2 bases at J, with 25 bases in the middle. Germline CDR1 MDHEN, CDR2 SYDVKM. CDR3 length: 17 amino acids. CDR3 region: CATEKTLVWGNTDTQYF. CDR3 bases: TGTGCCACCGAAAAGACCCTAGTGTGGGGAAACACAGATACGCAGTATTTT. The entire variable domain, with the rest obtained from reference TRBV28 and TRBJ2-3, is as follows: DVKVTQSSRYLVKRTGEKVFLECVQDMDHENMFWYRQDPGLGLRLIYFSYDVKMKEKGDIPEGYSVSREKKERFSLILESASTNQTSMYLCATEKTLVWGNTDTQYFGPGTRLTVL.

The CDR3 region has the DNA TGCAGCCCAAGGGGTCCTAGGATCACAGATACGCAGTATTTT. Its translation: CSPRGPRITDTQYF. The V call is TRBV29-1, the J call TRBJ2-3; D may be TRBD1 (5 bases). This CDR3 spans 14 amino acids. CDR1 and CDR2 (germline): SQVTM, ANQGSEA. Trimming removed 8 bases at V and 2 bases at J, with 17 bases between.

The rearrangement uses TRBV15 and TRBJ2-7; possibly TRBD1 for D (5 bases). The length of the CDR3 is 17 residues. V was clipped by 1 base and J by 0 bases, with 16 bases between them. Germline CDR1 and CDR2: LNHNV and YYDKDF (reference sequence). This chain's CDR3 is CATSRGIPPTVSYEQYF. The CDR3 coding sequence is TGTGCCACCAGCAGAGGCATTCCACCGACAGTCTCCTACGAGCAGTACTTC.

This clone has ten or more counts. The CDR3 coding sequence is TGTGCCAGCAGCTCGCCCGGAGGGAGAGATACGCAGTATTTT. This gives the protein CASSSPGGRDTQYF. The chain uses TRBV7-2 and TRBJ2-3, with D possibly TRBD2 on 6 matching bases. Germline CDR1 reads SGHTA; CDR2 reads FQGNSA. CDR3 length: 14 residues. The V end lost 4 bases, the J end lost 5 bases, and 13 bases lay between the germline ends.

This clone was seen a handful of times. This chain's CDR3 is CASRMGTALGYTF. Here the CDR3 DNA reads TGTGCCAGCCGCATGGGGACGGCGCTGGGCTACACCTTC. J is TRBJ1-2 and V is TRBV28; a weak D match, TRBD1 (5 bases). The CDR3 runs 13 residues. V lost 8 bases, J lost 8 bases, and 18 bases lay in between. Germline lookup yields CDR1 MDHEN and CDR2 SYDVKM.

The V call is TRBV7-8, the J call TRBJ2-2, with 8 bases identical to TRBD2. The CDR3 covers 14 residues. Germline-derived CDR1 and CDR2 are SGHVS and FQNEAQ. V dropped 3 bases and J dropped 7; count of bases not matched to a gene: 4. Here the CDR3 DNA reads TGTGCCAGCAGCTTCCGGGAGGGCAGCGGGGAGCTGTTTTTT. This encodes CASSFREGSGELFF.

V gene TRBV6-5 combines with J gene TRBJ1-5, with TRBD1 identical over 8 bases. This CDR3 contains 15 residues. Germline CDR1 reads MNHEY; CDR2 reads SVGAGI. Trimming took 2 bases from V and 5 from J; bases not matched to a gene: 5. The DNA for the CDR3 is TGTGCCAGCAGTTACAGGTCAGGGGGCGATCAGCCCCAGCATTTT. Translation gives CASSYRSGGDQPQHF.

Comments on this clone: The same CDR3 can be traced to other DNA sequences in this sample. V usage is TRBV7-2 and J usage is TRBJ2-5; D not certain. V lost 1 base and J 5 bases, leaving 8 bases between the germline ends. CDR3 length: 13 amino acids. The V gene's germline CDR1 is SGHTA and CDR2 FQGNSA. CDR3 sequence (DNA): TGTGCCAGCAGCTTAGGAGGACCGGAGACCCAGTACTTC. The encoded protein is CASSLGGPETQYF.

This clone has only one observation. The gene calls are TRBV10-3 and TRBJ2-6; D possibly corresponds to TRBD1 (5 bases). Trimming removed 3 bases at V and 0 bases at J, with 9 bases between. The CDR3 length is 16 residues. The germline CDR1 and CDR2 sequences are ENHRY and SYGVKD. CDR3 sequence (DNA): TGTGCCATCAGTGAACCAGGGCTCTCTGGGGCCAACGTCCTGACTTTC. Translation gives CAISEPGLSGANVLTF.

The genes are TRBV4-1 and TRBJ2-7; D might be TRBD2 (5 bases). CDR1 and CDR2 (germline): MGHRA, YSYEKL. Trimming removed 3 bases from V and 2 bases from J, with 20 bases in between. This CDR3 spans 17 amino acids. CDR3: CASSQFELGLYAYEQYF. The CDR3 bases are TGCGCCAGCAGCCAGTTTGAGTTAGGACTGTACGCCTACGAGCAGTACTTC.

V and J are TRBV15 and TRBJ1-2, with 7 positions matching TRBD1. Trimming cost V 6 bases and J 8 bases; bases outside gene matches: 12. The germline CDR1 and CDR2 sequences are LNHNV and YYDKDF (reference sequence). This CDR3 region has 14 residues. CDR3 sequence reads: CATSSDREGRGYTF. The CDR3 DNA is TGTGCCACCAGTAGTGACAGGGAAGGGCGCGGCTACACCTTC.

The chain combines TRBV30 with TRBJ1-2, with TRBD1 as a possible D gene (5 bases). The CDR3 loop spans 12 amino acids. Germline-derived CDR1 and CDR2 are GTSNPN and SVGIG (reference sequence). V dropped 2 bases and J dropped 3 bases, with 7 bases sitting between them. The CDR3 region has the DNA TGTGCCTGGAGTCGGGGCCACTATGGCTACACCTTC. Protein: CAWSRGHYGYTF.

This sequence joins TRBV4-1 and TRBJ1-2; TRBD1 aligns across 9 bases. Per germline, CDR1 MGHRA and CDR2 YSYEKL. V shed 5 bases and J 4 bases; nucleotides not matched to a gene: 5. The CDR3 extends over 14 amino acids. CDR3 in amino acids: CASSTGQGRYGYTF. The CDR3 coding sequence is TGCGCCAGCAGCACAGGACAGGGGCGCTATGGCTACACCTTC.